Listed below are T cell receptor beta chains from one sample, sequenced in a study of blood T cell repertoires in COVID-19. Only in-frame clones appear in the TCRdb table, and some are missing; sequencing was by immunoSEQ multiplex PCR. This table has roughly 300,000 clones, 85% appearing once. Sequences were obtained from peripheral blood. The receptors originated from a human donor in a cohort sampled during active COVID-19. Both conserved end residues are part of each CDR3. A D gene is named only where the DNA matches it firmly. A clone size is listed for some rows: how often the clone was seen (once, few, many), or a class if it is expanded.

abundance | d_gene | j_gene | v_gene | CDR3aa | CDR3nt
many | NA | TRBJ2-2 | TRBV5-4 | CASSFGTAGELFF | TGTGCCAGCAGCTTTGGTACAGCCGGGGAGCTGTTTTTT
NA | NA | TRBJ1-6 | TRBV5-1 | CASSLAAVKAGNSPLHF | TGCGCCAGCAGCTTGGCGGCAGTCAAGGCGGGTAATTCACCCCTCCACTTT
NA | NA | TRBJ2-7 | TRBV6-5 | CASGGAGEQYF | TGTGCCAGCGGCGGGGCCGGAGAGCAGTACTTC
once | NA | TRBJ1-1 | TRBV2 | CASRYGGEAFF | TGTGCCAGCAGGTATGGGGGCGAAGCTTTCTTT
NA | NA | TRBJ2-3 | TRBV7-3 | CASSLRPRQGTDHLLTDTQYF | TGTGCCAGCAGCTTAAGGCCCCGTCAGGGGACCGATCATCTCTTAACAGATACGCAGTATTTT
NA | TRBD2 | TRBJ2-1 | TRBV18 | CASSPPSGGLYNEQFF | TGTGCCAGCTCACCACCTAGCGGGGGGCTCTACAATGAGCAGTTCTTC
NA | TRBD1 | TRBJ1-1 | TRBV6-1 | CASSERGHTEAFF | TGTGCCAGCAGTGAAAGGGGGCACACTGAAGCTTTCTTT
NA | TRBD1 | TRBJ1-2 | TRBV6-5 | CASKGLGQGGSGYTF | TGTGCCAGCAAGGGGCTGGGGCAGGGGGGAAGTGGCTACACCTTC
NA | NA | TRBJ2-7 | TRBV3-1/TRBV3-2 | CASSLRQSYEQYF | TGTGCCAGCAGCCTAAGACAGTCCTACGAGCAGTACTTC
once | TRBD1 | TRBJ1-1 | TRBV10-3 | CAISPRDRVGEAFF | TGTGCCATCAGCCCCCGGGACAGGGTTGGTGAAGCTTTCTTT
NA | TRBD1 | TRBJ2-7 | TRBV6-5 | CASTNDRGYEQYF | TGTGCCAGCACCAATGACAGGGGCTACGAGCAGTACTTC
few | TRBD1 | TRBJ1-2 | TRBV18 | CASSPQGADYGYTF | TGTGCCAGCTCACCTCAGGGGGCCGACTATGGCTACACCTTC
NA | TRBD2 | TRBJ2-1 | TRBV9 | CASSVDGGADGEQFF | TGTGCCAGCAGCGTCGACGGGGGGGCCGACGGTGAGCAGTTCTTC